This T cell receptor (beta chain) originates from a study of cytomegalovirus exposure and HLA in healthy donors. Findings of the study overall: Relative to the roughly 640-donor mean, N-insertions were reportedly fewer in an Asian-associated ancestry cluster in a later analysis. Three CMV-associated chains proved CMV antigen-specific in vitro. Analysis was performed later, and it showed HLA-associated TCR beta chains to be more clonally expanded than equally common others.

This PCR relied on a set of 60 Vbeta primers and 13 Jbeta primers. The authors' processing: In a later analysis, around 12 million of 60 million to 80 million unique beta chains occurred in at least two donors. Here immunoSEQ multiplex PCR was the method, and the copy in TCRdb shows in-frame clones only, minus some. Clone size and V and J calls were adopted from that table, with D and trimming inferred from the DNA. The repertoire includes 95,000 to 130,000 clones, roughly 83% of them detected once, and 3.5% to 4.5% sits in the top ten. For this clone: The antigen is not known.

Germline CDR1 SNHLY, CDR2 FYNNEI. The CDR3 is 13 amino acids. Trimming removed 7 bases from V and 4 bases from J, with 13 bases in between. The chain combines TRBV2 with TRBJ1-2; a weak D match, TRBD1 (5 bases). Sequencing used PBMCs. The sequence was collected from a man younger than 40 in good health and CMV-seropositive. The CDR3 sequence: CASKGATGYGYTF. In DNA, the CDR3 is TGTGCCAGCAAAGGGGCGACGGGCTATGGCTACACCTTC.